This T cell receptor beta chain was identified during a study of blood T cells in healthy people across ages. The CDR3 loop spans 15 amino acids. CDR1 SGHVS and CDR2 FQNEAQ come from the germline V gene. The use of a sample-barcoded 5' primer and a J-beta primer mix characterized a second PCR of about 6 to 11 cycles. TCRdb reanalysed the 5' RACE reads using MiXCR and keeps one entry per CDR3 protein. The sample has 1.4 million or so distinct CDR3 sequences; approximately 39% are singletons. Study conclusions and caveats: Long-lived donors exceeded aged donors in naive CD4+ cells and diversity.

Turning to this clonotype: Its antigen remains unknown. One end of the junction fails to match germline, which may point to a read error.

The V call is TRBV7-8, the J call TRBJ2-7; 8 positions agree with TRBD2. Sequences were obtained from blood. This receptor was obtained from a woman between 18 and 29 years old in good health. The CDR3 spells CASSLAGQRPYEQYF. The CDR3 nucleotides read TGTGCCAGTAGCTTAGCGGGGCAACGACCCTACGAGCAGTACTTC.